The entry below describes one T cell receptor (beta chain). Its antigen is unidentified. The sample belongs to a study of T cell repertoires in cytomegalovirus infection. Study details: Epitope selection comprised recently identified HLA-C-restricted CMV epitopes and well-studied HLA-B-restricted CMV epitopes. CMV infection and matching HLA type were both indicated by public TCR beta signatures.

Germline V gene sequence: CDR1 SGHAT, CDR2 FQNNGV. The CDR3 spans 15 residues. Losses at the gene ends were 4 bases for V and 9 bases for J; bases not matched to a gene: 9. TCRdb re-called the reads with MiXCR, one entry per CDR3 protein. The sample records approximately 300,000 distinct CDR3 sequences, roughly 28% being singletons. General observations from the study: Ex vivo responses were dominated by HLA-C-restricted CMV-specific TCR beta clonotypes.

This TCR derives from a human donor in good health (CMV status not recorded). Some clones in this sample may be carry-over from other donors' samples. The chain uses TRBV11-2 and TRBJ2-1; 10 bases map to TRBD2. The source was cultured PBMCs, collected from culture after CMV antigen stimulation. The CDR3 loop reads CASSSQGLAEAEQFF. The CDR3, as DNA: TGTGCCAGCAGCTCTCAAGGACTAGCGGAGGCTGAGCAGTTCTTC.